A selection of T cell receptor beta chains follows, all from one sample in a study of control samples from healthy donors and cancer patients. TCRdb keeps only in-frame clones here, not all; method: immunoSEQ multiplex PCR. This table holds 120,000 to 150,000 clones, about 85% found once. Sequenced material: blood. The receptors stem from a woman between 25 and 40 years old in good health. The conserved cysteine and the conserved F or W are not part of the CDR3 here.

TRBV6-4	ASSATGGYEQY
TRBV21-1	ASSLRGCKRAKNIQY
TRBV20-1	SASPNAFVNEQF
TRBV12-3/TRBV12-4	ASSFRQETQY
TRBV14	ASSQEYESGTTEAF
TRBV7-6	ASSPSSQGGNTEAF
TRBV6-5	ASSMDGDYGYT
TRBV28	ASGSGRVRGYT
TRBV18	ASSGADQETQY
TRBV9	ASSGLAGDDTQY
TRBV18	ASSPEDRMNEKLF
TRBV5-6	ASSFGGTTQNYGYT
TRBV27	ASSFPGQPQH
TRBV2	ASREGAGEKLF
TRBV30	AWTARENTEAF
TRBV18	ASSVTVGRAGNTIY
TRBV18	ASSWQGGTDTQY
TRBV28	ASSEAGGYGYT